This passage covers 13 T cell receptor beta chains from one sample sequenced in a study of cytomegalovirus exposure and HLA in healthy donors. PCR primers comprised 60 Vbeta and 13 Jbeta primers. Produced via immunoSEQ multiplex PCR; TCRdb's table is partial and in-frame only. The sample contains about 98,000 clones, more than 65% of which appear only once. Sample: PBMCs. The source is a human donor in good health.

In this sample, this clone turned up a few times. This chain connects TRBV2 to TRBJ1-1; D uncertain. The CDR3 totals 15 residues. V lost 5 bases and J 1 base, leaving 14 bases between the germline ends. The germline gives CDR1 SNHLY, CDR2 FYNNEI. The CDR3: CASSSEAGSNTEAFF. Written as DNA, the CDR3 is TGTGCCAGCAGTTCGGAGGCGGGTTCGAACACTGAAGCTTTCTTT. The full variable domain, with the rest looked up from reference TRBV2 and TRBJ1-1, is EPEVTQTPSHQVTQMGQEVILRCVPISNHLYFYWYRQILGQKVEFLVSFYNNEISEKSEIFDDQFSVERPDGSNFTLKIRSTKLEDSAMYFCASSSEAGSNTEAFFGQGTRLTVV.

The DNA of the CDR3 is TGTGCCAGCAGCCGGGGGGACCAAGAGACCCAGTACTTC. This gives the protein CASSRGDQETQYF. This chain connects TRBV7-2 to TRBJ2-5; 7 positions match TRBD2. The junction had 0 bases not matched to a gene; V was cut back by 5 bases and J by 0 bases. The CDR3 sequence is 13 residues long. Germline loops: CDR1 SGHTA, CDR2 FQGNSA.

The genes are TRBV19 and TRBJ1-1, with a weak D call TRBD1 (5 bases). The germline V and J ends were trimmed by 5 bases and 1 base, with 11 bases remaining between them. The CDR3 runs to 14 residues. Germline V gene data show CDR1 as LNHDA and CDR2 as SQIVND (reference sequence). CDR3 amino acids: CASSQRGGNTEAFF. For the CDR3, the DNA is TGTGCCAGTAGTCAGAGGGGAGGGAACACTGAAGCTTTCTTT.

CDR3: CATSRDLRGVSGTDTQYF. CDR3 bases: TGTGCCACCAGCAGAGATCTGCGGGGGGTAAGTGGCACAGATACGCAGTATTTT. The chain links TRBV15 to TRBJ2-3; TRBD2 matches 8 bases. V lost 0 bases and J lost 1; bases outside the gene matches: 9. Germline loops: CDR1 LNHNV, CDR2 YYDKDF (reference sequence). The CDR3 spans 18 residues.

This clone was detected a few times. The rearrangement links TRBV5-1 to TRBJ1-1; TRBD1 matches 8 bases. The V gene end was trimmed by 4 bases and the J gene end by 1 base; junction bases not matched to a gene: 6. Germline lookup yields CDR1 SGHRS and CDR2 YFSETQ. The CDR3 length is 15 residues. The CDR3 loop reads CASSRTGTKNTEAFF. CDR3 in DNA: TGCGCCAGCAGCCGGACAGGGACTAAGAACACTGAAGCTTTCTTT.

The J gene is TRBJ2-1, the V gene TRBV6-5; the match to TRBD1 covers 8 bases. CDR3 size: 13 residues. Unmatched junction bases numbered 2, after V lost 6 bases and J lost 4 bases. Germline V lookup: CDR1 MNHEY, CDR2 SVGAGI. The CDR3 DNA reads as TGTGCCAGCAGCCGGGACAGGTACAATGAGCAGTTCTTC. Residues: CASSRDRYNEQFF.

This chain links TRBV5-1 with TRBJ1-1; 9 bases line up with TRBD1. The CDR3 spans 13 residues. The trim removed 5 bases at V and 8 bases at J, leaving 7 bases unmatched. CDR1 SGHRS and CDR2 YFSETQ come from the germline V gene. The CDR3 nucleotides read TGCGCCAGCAGACCGGGACAGGGAAGAGAAGCTTTCTTT. This gives the protein CASRPGQGREAFF.

This clone has just a few counts. The rearrangement joins TRBV6-5 to TRBJ1-1; 7 nucleotides agree with TRBD1. Trimming at V came to 5 bases and at J to 11 bases, leaving 11 bases not matched to a gene. Germline-derived CDR1 and CDR2 are MNHEY and SVGAGI. There are 13 residues in the CDR3. This CDR3 is CASSLRGGGFAFF. The CDR3 region has the DNA TGTGCCAGCAGTCTTCGAGGAGGGGGCTTTGCTTTCTTT.

The chain couples TRBV14 to TRBJ2-3; 7 nucleotides line up with TRBD2. In germline, CDR1 is SGHDN, CDR2 FVKESK. Losses at the gene ends were 4 bases for V and 4 bases for J; bases not matched to a gene: 8. This CDR3 is 15 amino acids long. The CDR3 nucleotides are TGTGCCAGCAGCCTTAGGAGCGGGACCGCAGATACGCAGTATTTT. It codes for CASSLRSGTADTQYF.

The chain combines TRBV27 with TRBJ1-6; 9 nucleotides align to TRBD1. V trimming: 2 bases; J trimming: 9 bases; junction bases outside the gene matches: 5. Per the germline V gene, CDR1 is MNHEY and CDR2 is SMNVEV (reference sequence). The CDR3 is 15 amino acids. The CDR3 here is CASSLVGTGTSPLHF. The CDR3, as DNA: TGTGCCAGCAGTTTAGTGGGGACAGGGACTTCACCCCTCCACTTT.

This chain links TRBV29-1 with TRBJ2-5; 9 nucleotides agree with TRBD1. The J call may be in error: the DNA end matches TRBJ2-7 better. The CDR3 loop spans 12 amino acids. Germline lookup yields CDR1 SQVTM and CDR2 ANQGSEA. CDR3 residues: CSVATGGLEQYF. Here the CDR3 DNA reads TGCAGCGTTGCCACAGGGGGCCTCGAGCAGTACTTC.

The genes are TRBV7-2 and TRBJ2-7; 7 nucleotides line up with TRBD2. Germline V CDR1 and CDR2: SGHTA, FQGNSA. The length of the CDR3 is 15 residues. J gave up 3 bases and V 1 base, and 6 bases lay outside the gene matches. CDR3 amino acids: CASSLDYGRYYEQYF. The CDR3 DNA is TGTGCCAGCAGCTTAGACTACGGGAGGTACTACGAGCAGTACTTC.

The chain has TRBV5-1 and TRBJ2-5, with 8 positions matching TRBD1. The J call is doubtful: the DNA matches TRBJ2-7 better. Germline CDR1 and CDR2: SGHRS and YFSETQ. The length of the CDR3 is 14 residues. CDR3 nucleotide sequence: TGCGCCAGCAGCCCGGGACAGGATACCTACGAGCAGTACTTC. The encoded protein is CASSPGQDTYEQYF.